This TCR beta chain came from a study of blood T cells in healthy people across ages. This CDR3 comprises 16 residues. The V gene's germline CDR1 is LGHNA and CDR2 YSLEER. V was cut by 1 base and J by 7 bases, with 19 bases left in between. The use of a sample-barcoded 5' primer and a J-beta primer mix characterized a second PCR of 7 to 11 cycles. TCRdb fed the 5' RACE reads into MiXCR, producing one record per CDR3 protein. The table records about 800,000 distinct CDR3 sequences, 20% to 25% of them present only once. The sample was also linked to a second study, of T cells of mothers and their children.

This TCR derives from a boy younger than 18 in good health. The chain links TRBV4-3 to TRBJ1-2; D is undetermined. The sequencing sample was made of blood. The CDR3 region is CASSQVGIAPMVGYTF. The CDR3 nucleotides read TGCGCCAGCAGCCAAGTTGGAATCGCCCCGATGGTTGGCTACACCTTC.